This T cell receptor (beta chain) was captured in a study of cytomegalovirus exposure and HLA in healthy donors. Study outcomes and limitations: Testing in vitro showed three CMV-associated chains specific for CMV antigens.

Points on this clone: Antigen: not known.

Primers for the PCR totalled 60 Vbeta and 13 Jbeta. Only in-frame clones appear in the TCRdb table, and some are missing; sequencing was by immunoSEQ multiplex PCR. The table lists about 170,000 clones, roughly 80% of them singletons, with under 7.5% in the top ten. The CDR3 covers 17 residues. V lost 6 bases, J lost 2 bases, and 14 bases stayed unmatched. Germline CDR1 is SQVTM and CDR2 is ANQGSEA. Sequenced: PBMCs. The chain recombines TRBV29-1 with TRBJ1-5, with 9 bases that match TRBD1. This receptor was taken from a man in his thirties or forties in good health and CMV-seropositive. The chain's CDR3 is CSVSLGQGGGGNQPQHF. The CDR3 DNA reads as TGCAGCGTGTCCCTGGGACAGGGCGGCGGGGGCAATCAGCCCCAGCATTTT.